The rows below give T cell receptor beta chains drawn from one sample of a study of blood T cell repertoires in COVID-19. Sequenced by immunoSEQ multiplex PCR; TCRdb stores in-frame clones only, minus some. The sample includes around 150,000 clones, approximately 88% of them seen just once. The sequencing input was PBMCs or T cells enriched from blood (not recorded which). The receptors derive from a woman in her fifties or sixties who had recovered from COVID-19. CDR3s include the opening cysteine and the closing phenylalanine or tryptophan. Fields, in order: clone size, J gene, D gene, V gene, CDR3 DNA, CDR3 protein. A D gene is named only where the DNA matches it firmly. Not all rows give a size; the values are once, few, many and, for expanded clones, a class.

. TRBJ1-6 . TRBV11-2 TGTGCCAGCAGCCTCGGACAGTTTTCACCCCTCCACTTT CASSLGQFSPLHF
. TRBJ2-2 TRBD1 TRBV2 TGTGCCAGCAGCCAGACAGGGGTCACCGGGGAGCTGTTTTTT CASSQTGVTGELFF
. TRBJ1-2 . TRBV6-2/TRBV6-3 TGTGCCAGCAGTGGGGGAGGGGGCTACACCTTC CASSGGGGYTF
. TRBJ2-3 . TRBV19 TGTGCCAGCCGAGAGGGGGGGATCACAGATACGCAGTATTTT CASREGGITDTQYF
. TRBJ2-1 . TRBV9 TGTGCCAGCAGCGCCTCGGCGGGCGATCTCAATGAGCAGTTCTTC CASSASAGDLNEQFF
. TRBJ2-2 . TRBV24-1 TGTGCCACCAGCCCCGACAGGCCCCCGAACACCGGGGAGCTGTTTTTT CATSPDRPPNTGELFF
. TRBJ1-2 . TRBV28 TGTGCCAGCAGTTTTGGTGAACCAGTCGACTATGGCTACACCTTC CASSFGEPVDYGYTF
. TRBJ1-1 . TRBV5-1 TGCGCCAGCAGCTTGGCCGGTGCTAGAATTGGAACTGAAGCTTTCTTT CASSLAGARIGTEAFF
. TRBJ1-4 TRBD1 TRBV10-2 TGCGCCAGCAGGCCGACAGGGGGCATCGATGAAAAACTGTTTTTT CASRPTGGIDEKLFF
. TRBJ1-6 TRBD1 TRBV11-2 TGTGCCAGCAGCTTAGCCGGACAGGGCGGCTCACCCCTCCACTTT CASSLAGQGGSPLHF
few TRBJ1-4 TRBD1 TRBV5-1 TGCGCCAGCAGCGAACCCCCGGGACAGGGGAATGAAAAACTGTTTTTT CASSEPPGQGNEKLFF
. TRBJ1-6 . TRBV19 TGTGCCAGTAGTCGGGGGGGTGGCTCACCCCTCCACTTT CASSRGGGSPLHF
. TRBJ2-1 TRBD2 TRBV11-2 TGTGCCAGCAGCTTTTGGGGGAGGGGTTCCTACAATGAGCAGTTCTTC CASSFWGRGSYNEQFF
. TRBJ2-3 . TRBV19 TGTGCCAGTAGTACAGTCACAGATACGCAGTATTTT CASSTVTDTQYF
once TRBJ2-3 . TRBV5-1 TGCGCCAGCAGCTTGGGGCCTAGCGCCACAGATACGCAGTATTTT CASSLGPSATDTQYF
. TRBJ1-4 . TRBV4-1 TGCGCCAGCAGCCCCAGGGCAGCCGAAAAACTGTTTTTT CASSPRAAEKLFF
. TRBJ1-2 . TRBV29-1 TGCAGCTCGGGGAAGGCAGGGAATGGCTACACCTTC CSSGKAGNGYTF
. TRBJ2-3 . TRBV3-1/TRBV3-2 TGTGCCAGCAGTCAAGGTGGGGCTCTCCGCACAGATACGCAGTATTTT CASSQGGALRTDTQYF
. TRBJ1-2 . TRBV7-3 TGTGCCAGCAGCCCCGACAAAAACTATGGCTACACCTTC CASSPDKNYGYTF
. TRBJ2-3 TRBD2 TRBV5-1 TGCGCCAGCAGCACATCCGGGACTAGCCCAGATACGCAGTATTTT CASSTSGTSPDTQYF
. TRBJ2-7 . TRBV11-2 TGTGCCAGCAGCCGTCCAGGACAAACGTCCTACGAGCAGTACTTC CASSRPGQTSYEQYF
once TRBJ2-7 TRBD2 TRBV5-4 TGTGCCAGCAGCTATGGACTAGCGGGAGTGAACGAGCAGTACTTC CASSYGLAGVNEQYF
. TRBJ1-6 TRBD1 TRBV10-2 TGCGCCAGCAGGGGAACGGACAGGGGACTTATTTCACCCCTCCACTTT CASRGTDRGLISPLHF
once TRBJ1-5 . TRBV28 TGTGCCAGCAATACAGGTAGCAATCAGCCCCAGCATTTT CASNTGSNQPQHF
. TRBJ1-5 . TRBV25-1 TGTGCCACTCAGGGTTTTGGCAATCAGCCCCAGCATTTT CATQGFGNQPQHF
few TRBJ2-2 TRBD2 TRBV10-1 TGCGCCAGCAGTGGGACTAGCGGGGGTGCCGGGGAGCTGTTTTTT CASSGTSGGAGELFF